The 5 T cell receptor beta chains given below trace back to one sample, sequenced in a study of Graves' ophthalmopathy and Graves' hyperthyroidism. Amplification from RNA transcripts yielded the TCR beta CDR3 regions. First-round RT-PCR with HTBI primers preceded a second-round multiplex PCR. TCRdb analysed the multiplex PCR reads with MiXCR anew, one entry per CDR3 protein. The sample has some 25,000 distinct CDR3 sequences, around 50% seen once. What was sequenced was peripheral blood. The source is an adult woman with stable Graves' hyperthyroidism.

This clonotype was picked up many times. The chain recombines TRBV28 with TRBJ2-3; 10 bases match TRBD1. The CDR3 totals 15 residues. CDR1 is MDHEN and CDR2 is SYDVKM in the germline V gene. Trimming at V came to 3 bases and at J to 1 base, leaving 1 base not matched to a gene. CDR3 DNA: TGTGCCAGCAGTTTGGACAGGGGGGGCACAGATACGCAGTATTTT. Translated, it gives CASSLDRGGTDTQYF.

The chain carries TRBV24-1 and TRBJ2-1; 7 bases line up with TRBD1. Germline CDR1 and CDR2: KGHDR and SFDVKD. The length of the CDR3 is 15 residues. V lost 6 bases, J lost 6 bases, and 10 bases stayed unmatched. CDR3 DNA: TGTGCCACCAGTCAACAACAGGGGTTCGGCAATGAGCAGTTCTTC. Translation: CATSQQQGFGNEQFF.

V usage is TRBV27 and J usage is TRBJ2-7; D is possibly TRBD1 or TRBD2 (7 bases each). Germline CDR1 and CDR2: MNHEY and SMNVEV (reference sequence). Deletions cut 10 bases from V and 2 bases from J, with 21 bases between. The CDR3 length is 15 residues. This chain's CDR3 is CATRQGSGGTYEQYF. DNA for the CDR3: TGTGCCACCCGACAGGGATCGGGAGGTACCTACGAGCAGTACTTC.

This clonotype qualifies as medium-sized. This sequence joins TRBV10-3 and TRBJ1-2; unclear D gene. This CDR3 has 14 amino acids. V was shortened by 0 bases and J by 6 bases, with 11 bases between the two germline ends. Per the germline V gene, CDR1 is ENHRY and CDR2 is SYGVKD. The CDR3 bases are TGTGCCATCAGTGAGTCGTCCCGCGGAGATGGCTACACCTTC. This encodes CAISESSRGDGYTF.

CDR3 sequence (DNA): TGCGCCAGCAGCGTGACTAGCGGGAGGGACGAGCAGTACTTC. It is translated as CASSVTSGRDEQYF. The chain has TRBV5-1 and TRBJ2-7; 14 bases line up with TRBD2. CDR1 SGHRS and CDR2 YFSETQ come from the germline V gene. The CDR3 consists of 14 residues. V was clipped by 4 bases and J by 5 bases; unmatched bases: 2.